This T cell receptor beta chain derives from a study of shared clonotypes between healthy human individuals (TCRdb year 2020). Turning to the overall study: The cohort comprised two women and a few men aged 18 to 49 years. Per donor, three plates each were used for CD4 naive and CD4 memory, two for CD8 naive, and one for CD8 memory. To estimate repertoire size and how much clonotypes are shared between individuals, the study performed deep sequencing of blood TCR repertoires from about five healthy adults. To increase sequencing depth and limit assay-specific biases, different laboratories used diverse techniques to prepare libraries and sequence TCR repertoires. Between about 0.94 and 8.9 billion PBMCs per donor were obtained by leukapheresis.

There are 16 amino acids in the CDR3, from cysteine to phenylalanine inclusive. The retained sequence is limited to the CDR3, 48 bases, with the frame set at the first base. V has 0 bases trimmed and J has 4 bases trimmed; junction bases matching no gene number 7. Via the germline V gene, CDR1 is SGHRS and CDR2 YFSETQ. For the CD8 naive samples, CD45RO-negative cells were positively selected for CCR7, yielding a CD45RA+CCR7+ population from which TemRA cells were excluded. The donors were healthy, HIV-negative adults who had no recently reported acute infections or vaccinations. Every donor was a Caucasian adult residing in Nashville, Tennessee, USA. Blood was obtained by leukapheresis, after which PBMCs were separated by Ficoll-Histopaque density gradient centrifugation and cryopreserved in liquid nitrogen vapor phase. Analytical flow cytometry was used to check the purity and quantity of each magnetically sorted T cell population. Each sorted fraction had its genomic DNA isolated and then quantified by UV absorbance on a Nanodrop 2000c.

Using the deep immunoSEQ assay, TCR CDR3 regions were amplified from genomic DNA by multiplex PCR. Extracted genomic DNA from each cell subset was spread evenly across all wells of several immunoSEQ 96-well plates, with each plate serving as a replicate. For sorted subsets, 200 ng of genomic DNA, equivalent to 25,000 to 35,000 T cell genomes, went into each replicate PCR. Purified libraries were measured with a Qubit 3.0 fluorometer, size-checked on a Bioanalyzer 2100, and measured again with the KAPA Library Quantification kit. Each immunoSEQ 96-well plate was sequenced on its own single-read 150-cycle Illumina NextSeq 550 flow cell. The paper's processing steps were these. Because the immunoSEQ output held only junctional sequences and lacked quality scores, the filtering could not match the filtering applied to full-length reads. To assign V/J genes and CDR3, sequences were annotated using PyIR, a Python wrapper for IgBLAST v1.9, with IMGT germline references. Reads were filtered out if the reads had weak V/J assignments (E-value above 1e-6), no CDR3, stop codons, out-of-frame junctions, or ambiguous translated residues. V3J clonotypes were defined as sequences sharing an identical inferred V gene, J gene, and CDR3 amino acid sequence. Percentage overlap between repertoires was computed as shared unique clonotypes divided by the size of the smaller repertoire. Richness of each repertoire was evaluated using RTK rarefaction, the Chao1 estimator, and Recon v2.1 estimates of unobserved clonotypes. Generation probabilities for all TCRbeta clonotypes obtained by the gDNA method from a handful of donors were computed using OLGA. Sourced from immuneACCESS, this table was stored by TCRdb with only in-frame sequences that have V and J called. A share of the clones is absent; for the studies checked, an unresolved V gene accounts for under half, and the remainder has no known explanation. That table supplies the V and J calls and clone size; D and trimming were determined from the DNA. The sample includes about 2 million clones, with 85% to 95% observed a single time. The ten largest clones represent approximately 1% of the sample.

General study outcomes and caveats: Sharing across a few donors was observed for 5% to 6.5% of naive CD4, 3% to 3.5% of naive CD8, 2% to 2.5% of memory CD4, and about 0.4% of memory CD8 clonotypes. Sampling was limited to blood, and TCR repertoires in tissue likely differ from TCR repertoires in blood. Even with the large sequencing depth, rarefaction of the sorted-subset datasets indicated that sequencing was incomplete. Compared with non-shared clonotypes, clonotypes shared by all four sorted-subset donors had higher generation probabilities. Because the study included a small number of donors, the genetic and exposure-history diversity represented was limited. Based on pairwise subsampling, the degree of clonotype sharing among donors was expected to be affected by sequencing depth. Naive subsets generally had larger estimated clonotype richness than memory subsets did.

This clone was detected only once. Its cognate antigen has yet to be identified. There are no base qualities to consult, and no much larger clone falls within one base. The chain joins TRBV5-1 to TRBJ2-7, with 10 middle bases fitting TRBD2. The receptor was derived from a man in his late teens or twenties in good health. Material: naive CD8+ T cells sorted from blood. This specimen's cell subset or site label, per the study, means: CD45RA+CCR7+. The base sequence is TGCGCCAGCAGCTTGGGTACGGGGACTAGCGCTTACGAGCAGTACTTC. It translates to CASSLGTGTSAYEQYF.